Here is one TCR beta chain with its context. These data come from a study of T cell changes during pregnancy in multiple sclerosis. Sequenced by immunoSEQ multiplex PCR; TCRdb stores in-frame clones only, minus some. This table holds more than 95,000 clones, roughly 92% found once. The CDR3 sequence is 13 residues long. The germline V and J ends were trimmed by 5 bases and 4 bases, with 12 bases remaining between them. The germline CDR1 and CDR2 sequences are LNHDA and SQIVND (reference sequence). This receptor was taken from a female donor with multiple sclerosis, enrolled in a pregnancy study. Source: peripheral blood, taken after pregnancy. V is TRBV19 and J is TRBJ2-7, with D tentatively TRBD1 (5 bases). The CDR3 sequence: CASSFADRYEQYF. The CDR3 bases are TGTGCCAGTAGTTTCGCCGACAGATACGAGCAGTACTTC.